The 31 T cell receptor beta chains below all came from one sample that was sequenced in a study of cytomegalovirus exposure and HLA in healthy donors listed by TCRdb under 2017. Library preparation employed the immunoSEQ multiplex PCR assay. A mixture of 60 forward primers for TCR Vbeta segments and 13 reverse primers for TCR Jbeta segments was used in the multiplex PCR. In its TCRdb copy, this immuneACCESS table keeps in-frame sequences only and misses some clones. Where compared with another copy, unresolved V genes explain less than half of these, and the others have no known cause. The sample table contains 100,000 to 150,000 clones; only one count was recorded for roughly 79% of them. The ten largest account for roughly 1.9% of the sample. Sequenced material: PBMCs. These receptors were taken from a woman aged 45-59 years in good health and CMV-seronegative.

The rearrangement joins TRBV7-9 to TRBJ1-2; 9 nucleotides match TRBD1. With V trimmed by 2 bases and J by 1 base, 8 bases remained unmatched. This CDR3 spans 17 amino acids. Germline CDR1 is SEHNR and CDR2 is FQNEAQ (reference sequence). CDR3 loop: CASSLNNRGPYNYGYTF. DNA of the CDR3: TGTGCCAGCAGCTTAAACAACAGGGGGCCATATAACTATGGCTACACCTTC. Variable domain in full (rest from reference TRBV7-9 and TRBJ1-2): DTGVSQNPRHKITKRGQNVTFRCDPISEHNRLYWYRQTLGQGPEFLTYFQNEAQLEKSRLLSDRFSAERPKGSFSTLEIQRTEQGDSAMYLCASSLNNRGPYNYGYTFGSGTRLTVV.

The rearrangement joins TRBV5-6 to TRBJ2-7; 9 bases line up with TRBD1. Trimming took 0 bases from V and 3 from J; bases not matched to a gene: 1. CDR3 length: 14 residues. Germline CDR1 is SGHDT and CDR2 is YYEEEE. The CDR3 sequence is CASSLVGQGYEQYF. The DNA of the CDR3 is TGTGCCAGCAGCTTGGTGGGACAGGGCTACGAGCAGTACTTC.

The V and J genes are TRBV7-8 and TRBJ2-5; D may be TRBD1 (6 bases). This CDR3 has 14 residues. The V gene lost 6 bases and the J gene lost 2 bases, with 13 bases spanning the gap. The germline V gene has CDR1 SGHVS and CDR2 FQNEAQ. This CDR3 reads CASRPRQGQETQYF. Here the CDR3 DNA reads TGTGCCAGCAGGCCTCGGCAGGGGCAAGAGACCCAGTACTTC.

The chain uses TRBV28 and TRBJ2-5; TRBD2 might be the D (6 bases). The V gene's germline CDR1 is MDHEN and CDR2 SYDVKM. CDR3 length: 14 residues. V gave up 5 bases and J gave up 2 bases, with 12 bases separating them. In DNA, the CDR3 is TGTGCCAGCAGTGGCGGGACCCTGCAAGAGACCCAGTACTTC. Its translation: CASSGGTLQETQYF.

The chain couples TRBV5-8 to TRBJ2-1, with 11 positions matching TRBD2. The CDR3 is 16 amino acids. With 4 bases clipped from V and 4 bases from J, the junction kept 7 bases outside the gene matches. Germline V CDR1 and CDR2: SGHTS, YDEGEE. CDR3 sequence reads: CASSQGLAEQYNEQFF. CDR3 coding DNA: TGTGCCAGCAGCCAGGGACTAGCGGAACAATACAATGAGCAGTTCTTC.

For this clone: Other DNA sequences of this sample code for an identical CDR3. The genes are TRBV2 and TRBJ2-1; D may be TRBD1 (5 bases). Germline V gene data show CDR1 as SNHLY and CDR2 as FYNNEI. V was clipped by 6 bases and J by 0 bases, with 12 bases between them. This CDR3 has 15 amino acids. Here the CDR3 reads CASRRGGSSYNEQFF. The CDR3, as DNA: TGTGCCAGCAGAAGGGGCGGAAGCTCCTACAATGAGCAGTTCTTC.

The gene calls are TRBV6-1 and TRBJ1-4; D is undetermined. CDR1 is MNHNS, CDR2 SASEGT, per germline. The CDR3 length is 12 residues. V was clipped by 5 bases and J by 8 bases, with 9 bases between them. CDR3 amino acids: CASSPRWEKLFF. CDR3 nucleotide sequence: TGTGCCAGCAGTCCCCGGTGGGAAAAACTGTTTTTT.

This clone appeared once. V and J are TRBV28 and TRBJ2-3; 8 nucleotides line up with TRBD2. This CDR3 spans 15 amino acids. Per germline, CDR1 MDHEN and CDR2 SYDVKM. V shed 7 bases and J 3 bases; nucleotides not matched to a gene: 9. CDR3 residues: CASIPGTRSTDTQYF. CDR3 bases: TGTGCCAGCATCCCCGGGACTAGATCGACAGATACGCAGTATTTT. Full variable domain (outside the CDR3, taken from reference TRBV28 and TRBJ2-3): DVKVTQSSRYLVKRTGEKVFLECVQDMDHENMFWYRQDPGLGLRLIYFSYDVKMKEKGDIPEGYSVSREKKERFSLILESASTNQTSMYLCASIPGTRSTDTQYFGPGTRLTVL.

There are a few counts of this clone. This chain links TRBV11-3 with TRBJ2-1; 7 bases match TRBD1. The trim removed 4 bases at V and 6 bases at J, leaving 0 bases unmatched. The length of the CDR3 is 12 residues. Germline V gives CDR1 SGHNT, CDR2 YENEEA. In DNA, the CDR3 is TGTGCCAGCAGCTGGGACAGCAATGAGCAGTTCTTC. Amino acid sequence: CASSWDSNEQFF.

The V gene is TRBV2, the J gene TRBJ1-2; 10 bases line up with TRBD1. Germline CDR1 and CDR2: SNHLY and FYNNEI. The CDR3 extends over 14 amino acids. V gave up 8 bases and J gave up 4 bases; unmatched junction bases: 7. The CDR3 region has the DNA TGTGCCAGCCGCTGGGGACAGGGGCTCTATGGCTACACCTTC. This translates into CASRWGQGLYGYTF. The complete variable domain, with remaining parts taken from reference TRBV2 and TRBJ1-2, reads EPEVTQTPSHQVTQMGQEVILRCVPISNHLYFYWYRQILGQKVEFLVSFYNNEISEKSEIFDDQFSVERPDGSNFTLKIRSTKLEDSAMYFCASRWGQGLYGYTFGSGTRLTVV.

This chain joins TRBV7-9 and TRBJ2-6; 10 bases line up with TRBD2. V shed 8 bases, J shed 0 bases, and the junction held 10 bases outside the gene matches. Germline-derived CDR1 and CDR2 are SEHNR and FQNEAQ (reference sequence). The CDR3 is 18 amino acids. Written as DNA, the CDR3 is TGTGCCAGCTTGCGAGCGGGAGGGGGGGCCTCTGGGGCCAACGTCCTGACTTTC. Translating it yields CASLRAGGGASGANVLTF.

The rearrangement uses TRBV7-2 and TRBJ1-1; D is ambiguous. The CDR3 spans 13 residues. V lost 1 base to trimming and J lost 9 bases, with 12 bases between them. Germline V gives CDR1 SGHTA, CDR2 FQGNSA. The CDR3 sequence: CASSLERQDQAFF. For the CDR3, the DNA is TGTGCCAGCAGCTTAGAGCGGCAGGATCAAGCTTTCTTT.

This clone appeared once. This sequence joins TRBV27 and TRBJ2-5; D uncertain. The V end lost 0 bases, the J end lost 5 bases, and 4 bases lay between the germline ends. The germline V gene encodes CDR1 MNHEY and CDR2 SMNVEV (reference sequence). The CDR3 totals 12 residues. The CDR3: CASSLSGETQYF. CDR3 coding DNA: TGTGCCAGCAGTTTATCGGGCGAGACCCAGTACTTC.

CDR3 protein: CASSLGQGANQPQHF. The CDR3 DNA sequence: TGTGCCAGCAGCCTTGGACAGGGGGCCAATCAGCCCCAGCATTTT. J is TRBJ1-5 and V is TRBV9; 11 bases are shared with TRBD1. The V gene end was trimmed by 4 bases and the J gene end by 3 bases; junction bases not matched to a gene: 3. CDR1 is SGDLS and CDR2 is YYNGEE in the germline V gene. The CDR3 contains 15 residues.

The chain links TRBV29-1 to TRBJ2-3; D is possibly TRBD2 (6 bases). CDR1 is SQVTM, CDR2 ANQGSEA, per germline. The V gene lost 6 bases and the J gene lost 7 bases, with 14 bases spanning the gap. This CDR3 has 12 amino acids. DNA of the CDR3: TGCAGCGTGGCGGGGAGACCGAATACGCAGTATTTT. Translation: CSVAGRPNTQYF.

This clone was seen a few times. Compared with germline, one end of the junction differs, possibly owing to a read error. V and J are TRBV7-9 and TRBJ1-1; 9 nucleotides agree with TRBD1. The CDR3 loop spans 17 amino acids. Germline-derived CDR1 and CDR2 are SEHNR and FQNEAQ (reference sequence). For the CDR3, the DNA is TGTTCCAGCAGCACCCAACGAACCGGGACAGGGTGGAGGGGAGCTTTCTTT. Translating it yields CSSSTQRTGTGWRGAFF. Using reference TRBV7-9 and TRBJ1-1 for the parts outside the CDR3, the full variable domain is DTGVSQNPRHKITKRGQNVTFRCDPISEHNRLYWYRQTLGQGPEFLTYFQNEAQLEKSRLLSDRFSAERPKGSFSTLEIQRTEQGDSAMYLCSSSTQRTGTGWRGAFFGQGTRLTVV.

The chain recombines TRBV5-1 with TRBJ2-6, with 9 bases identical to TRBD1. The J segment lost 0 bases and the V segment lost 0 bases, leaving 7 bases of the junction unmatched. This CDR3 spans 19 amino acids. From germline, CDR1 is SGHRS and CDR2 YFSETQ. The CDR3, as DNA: TGCGCCAGCAGCTTGGATGGACAGGGGTTGCTCTCTGGGGCCAACGTCCTGACTTTC. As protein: CASSLDGQGLLSGANVLTF.

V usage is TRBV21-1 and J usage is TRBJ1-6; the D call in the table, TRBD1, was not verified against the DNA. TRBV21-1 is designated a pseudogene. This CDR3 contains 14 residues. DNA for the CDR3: TGTGCCAGCAGCAAGGGGACAGGGGAATCACCCCTCCACTTT. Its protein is CASSKGTGESPLHF.

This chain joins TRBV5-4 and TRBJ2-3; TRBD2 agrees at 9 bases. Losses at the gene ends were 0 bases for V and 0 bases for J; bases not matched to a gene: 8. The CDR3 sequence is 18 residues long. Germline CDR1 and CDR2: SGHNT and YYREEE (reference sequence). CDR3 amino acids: CASSLVAGGQTSTDTQYF. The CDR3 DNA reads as TGTGCCAGCAGCTTGGTTGCGGGAGGGCAAACGAGCACAGATACGCAGTATTTT.

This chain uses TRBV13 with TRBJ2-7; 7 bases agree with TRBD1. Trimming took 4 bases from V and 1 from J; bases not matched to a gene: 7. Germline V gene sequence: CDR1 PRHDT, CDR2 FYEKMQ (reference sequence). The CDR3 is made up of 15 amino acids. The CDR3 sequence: CASSYTNRGSYEQYF. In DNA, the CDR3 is TGTGCCAGCAGCTACACAAACAGGGGATCCTACGAGCAGTACTTC.

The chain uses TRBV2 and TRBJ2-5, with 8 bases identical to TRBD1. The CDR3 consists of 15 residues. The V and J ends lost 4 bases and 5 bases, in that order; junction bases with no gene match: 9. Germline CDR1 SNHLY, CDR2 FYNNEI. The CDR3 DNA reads TGTGCCAGCAGTGGGGATGGACAGGGTTGGGAGACCCAGTACTTC. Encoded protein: CASSGDGQGWETQYF.

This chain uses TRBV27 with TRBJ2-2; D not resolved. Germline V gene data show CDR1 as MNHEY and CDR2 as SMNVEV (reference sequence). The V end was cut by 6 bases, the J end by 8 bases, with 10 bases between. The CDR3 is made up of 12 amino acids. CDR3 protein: CASRLFGGELFF. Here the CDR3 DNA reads TGTGCCAGCAGACTCTTCGGGGGGGAGCTGTTTTTT.

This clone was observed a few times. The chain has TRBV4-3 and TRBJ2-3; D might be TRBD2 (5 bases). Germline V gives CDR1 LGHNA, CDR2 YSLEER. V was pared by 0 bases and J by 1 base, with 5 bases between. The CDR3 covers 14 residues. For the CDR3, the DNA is TGCGCCAGCAGCCAAGATAGCGGCACAGATACGCAGTATTTT. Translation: CASSQDSGTDTQYF.

This CDR3 reads CASSYDGGGNQPQHF. The DNA of the CDR3 is TGTGCCAGCAGTTACGATGGGGGGGGGAATCAGCCCCAGCATTTT. The rearrangement uses TRBV6-5 and TRBJ1-5; a weak D match, TRBD1 (5 bases). The CDR3 is 15 amino acids. From germline, CDR1 is MNHEY and CDR2 SVGAGI. The germline V and J ends were trimmed by 2 bases and 4 bases, with 12 bases remaining between them.

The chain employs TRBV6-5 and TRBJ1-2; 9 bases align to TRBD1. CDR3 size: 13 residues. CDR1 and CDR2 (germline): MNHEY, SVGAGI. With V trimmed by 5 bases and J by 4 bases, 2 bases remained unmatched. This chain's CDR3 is CASSGTGTYGYTF. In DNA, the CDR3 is TGTGCCAGCAGTGGGACAGGGACCTATGGCTACACCTTC.

The CDR3 DNA sequence: TGTGCCAGCAGCCAGGACAGAAGGGAGCAGTACTTC. Its protein is CASSQDRREQYF. The chain recombines TRBV6-6 with TRBJ2-7, with a weak D call TRBD1 (6 bases). CDR1 MNHNY and CDR2 SVGAGI come from the germline V gene (reference sequence). With 6 bases removed from V and 7 bases from J, the gap between germline ends came to 13 bases. This CDR3 has 12 residues.

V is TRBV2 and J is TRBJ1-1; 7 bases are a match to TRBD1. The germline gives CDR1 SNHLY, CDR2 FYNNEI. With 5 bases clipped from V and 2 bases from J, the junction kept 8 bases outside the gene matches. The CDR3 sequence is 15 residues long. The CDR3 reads CASSYQTGLNTEAFF. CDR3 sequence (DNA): TGTGCCAGCAGTTATCAGACAGGGCTCAACACTGAAGCTTTCTTT.

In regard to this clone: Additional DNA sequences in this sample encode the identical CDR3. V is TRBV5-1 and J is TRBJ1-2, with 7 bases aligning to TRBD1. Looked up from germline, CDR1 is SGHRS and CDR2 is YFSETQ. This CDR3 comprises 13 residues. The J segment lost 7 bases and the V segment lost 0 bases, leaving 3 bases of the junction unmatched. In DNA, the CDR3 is TGCGCCAGCAGCTTGGAGGGGGCAGGTGGCTACACCTTC. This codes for CASSLEGAGGYTF. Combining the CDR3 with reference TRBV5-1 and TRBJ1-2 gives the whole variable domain KAGVTQTPRYLIKTRGQQVTLSCSPISGHRSVSWYQQTPGQGLQFLFEYFSETQRNKGNFPGRFSGRQFSNSRSEMNVSTLELGDSALYLCASSLEGAGGYTFGSGTRLTVV.

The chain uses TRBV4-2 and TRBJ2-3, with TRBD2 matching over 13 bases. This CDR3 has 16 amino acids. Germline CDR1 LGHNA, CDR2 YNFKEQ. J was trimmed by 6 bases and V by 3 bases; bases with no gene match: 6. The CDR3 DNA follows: TGTGCCAGCAGCCATAGGACTAGCGGGAGTGCGGATACGCAGTATTTT. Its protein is CASSHRTSGSADTQYF.

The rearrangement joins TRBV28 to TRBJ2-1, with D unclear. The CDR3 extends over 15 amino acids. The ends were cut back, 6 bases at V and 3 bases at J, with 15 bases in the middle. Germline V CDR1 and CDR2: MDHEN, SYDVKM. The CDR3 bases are TGTGCCAGCAGCCCTATACCAGCGATCTACAATGAGCAGTTCTTC. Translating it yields CASSPIPAIYNEQFF. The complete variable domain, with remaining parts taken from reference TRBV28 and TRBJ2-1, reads DVKVTQSSRYLVKRTGEKVFLECVQDMDHENMFWYRQDPGLGLRLIYFSYDVKMKEKGDIPEGYSVSREKKERFSLILESASTNQTSMYLCASSPIPAIYNEQFFGPGTRLTVL.

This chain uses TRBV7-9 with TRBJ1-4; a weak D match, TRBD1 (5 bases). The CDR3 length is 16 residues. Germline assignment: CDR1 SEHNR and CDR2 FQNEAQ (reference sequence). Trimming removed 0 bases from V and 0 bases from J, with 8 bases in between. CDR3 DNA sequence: TGTGCCAGCAGCTTAGCACGGACACCAACTAATGAAAAACTGTTTTTT. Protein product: CASSLARTPTNEKLFF.